Below, 26 T cell receptor beta chains from the same sample are listed, as sequenced in a study of blood T cell repertoires in COVID-19. The repertoire was sequenced with immunoSEQ multiplex PCR; TCRdb's copy has only in-frame clones and lacks some. This table has approximately 280,000 clones, 88% appearing once. What was sequenced was peripheral blood. Source of these receptors: a man between 18 and 29 years old with active or convalescent COVID-19.

V and J are TRBV19 and TRBJ1-1; D is ambiguous. Germline CDR1 and CDR2: LNHDA and SQIVND (reference sequence). This CDR3 comprises 15 residues. The germline V and J ends were trimmed by 6 bases and 1 base, with 15 bases remaining between them. CDR3 sequence reads: CASRFSGWSNTEAFF. CDR3 DNA sequence: TGTGCCAGTAGGTTCTCCGGTTGGTCGAACACTGAAGCTTTCTTT.

The CDR3 reads CASQSTAPGHGYTF. The DNA of the CDR3 is TGCGCCAGCCAATCCACGGCGCCGGGTCATGGCTACACCTTC. The chain couples TRBV5-1 to TRBJ1-2; D remains ambiguous. The V gene's germline CDR1 is SGHRS and CDR2 YFSETQ. The CDR3 extends over 14 amino acids. The V end lost 7 bases, the J end lost 6 bases, and 19 bases lay between the germline ends.

This chain links TRBV5-1 with TRBJ1-1; no definite D call. The V gene's germline CDR1 is SGHRS and CDR2 YFSETQ. The CDR3 spans 14 residues. The ends were cut back, 0 bases at V and 0 bases at J, with 6 bases in the middle. The CDR3 nucleotides read TGCGCCAGCAGCTTGGACAGCCTGAACACTGAAGCTTTCTTT. It is translated as CASSLDSLNTEAFF.

The V and J genes are TRBV5-8 and TRBJ2-1, with D unresolved. The CDR3 length is 13 residues. The germline CDR1 and CDR2 sequences are SGHTS and YDEGEE. With 2 bases removed from V and 7 bases from J, the gap between germline ends came to 10 bases. CDR3 protein: CASSFSGLNEQFF. CDR3 nucleotide sequence: TGTGCCAGCAGCTTCTCCGGGTTAAATGAGCAGTTCTTC.

V is TRBV10-3 and J is TRBJ2-7, with TRBD1 identical over 8 bases. The CDR3 extends over 13 amino acids. Germline V gene data show CDR1 as ENHRY and CDR2 as SYGVKD. V gave up 6 bases and J gave up 2 bases; unmatched junction bases: 3. CDR3 in DNA: TGTGCCATCAGCCAGGACAGGGCCTACGAGCAGTACTTC. Amino acid sequence: CAISQDRAYEQYF.

The rearrangement joins TRBV6-6 to TRBJ1-1; 7 positions agree with TRBD1. V lost 4 bases and J lost 11; bases outside the gene matches: 4. The germline CDR1 and CDR2 sequences are MNHNY and SVGAGI (reference sequence). The CDR3 spans 11 residues. CDR3 protein: CASSSGGLAFF. CDR3 bases: TGTGCCAGCAGTTCAGGGGGGTTGGCTTTCTTT.

The genes are TRBV5-1 and TRBJ2-3; 7 nucleotides match TRBD1. Germline V gene sequence: CDR1 SGHRS, CDR2 YFSETQ. The J segment lost 2 bases and the V segment lost 5 bases, leaving 11 bases of the junction unmatched. This CDR3 is built from 16 residues. CDR3 loop: CASSPRGTANTDTQYF. CDR3 bases: TGCGCCAGCAGTCCACGAGGGACAGCAAACACAGATACGCAGTATTTT.

This clone was counted a few times. The V and J genes are TRBV6-5 and TRBJ1-1; unclear D gene. CDR1 is MNHEY, CDR2 SVGAGI, per germline. CDR3 length equals 14 residues. The germline V and J ends were trimmed by 1 base and 0 bases, with 6 bases remaining between them. CDR3 residues: CASSYYSMNTEAFF. The CDR3, as DNA: TGTGCCAGCAGTTACTACAGTATGAACACTGAAGCTTTCTTT.

In DNA, the CDR3 is TGTGCCAGCAGCTTAGACAGGGCGGACACTGAAGCTTTCTTT. Its protein is CASSLDRADTEAFF. The gene calls are TRBV11-2 and TRBJ1-1, with D perhaps TRBD1 (5 bases). In germline, CDR1 is SGHAT, CDR2 FQNNGV. The CDR3 length is 14 residues. Trimming took off 0 bases at V and 3 bases at J, with 8 bases between the two ends. The full variable domain, completed using reference TRBV11-2 and TRBJ1-1, is EAGVAQSPRYKIIEKRQSVAFWCNPISGHATLYWYQQILGQGPKLLIQFQNNGVVDDSQLPKDRFSAERLKGVDSTLKIQPAKLEDSAVYLCASSLDRADTEAFFGQGTRLTVV.

V is TRBV3-1 (or the pseudogene TRBV3-2) and J is TRBJ2-7; the D gene is possibly TRBD1 (6 bases). Germline CDR1 reads LGHDT; CDR2 reads YNNKEL (reference sequence). The CDR3 loop spans 14 amino acids. V was shortened by 1 base and J by 3 bases, with 10 bases between the two germline ends. The CDR3 sequence: CASSQARGFYEQYF. CDR3 nucleotide sequence: TGTGCCAGCAGCCAAGCCAGGGGATTCTACGAGCAGTACTTC.

This clone was detected once. CDR3 loop: CASSSDSYNEQFF. The CDR3 nucleotides are TGCGCCAGCAGCTCCGACAGCTACAATGAGCAGTTCTTC. This sequence joins TRBV5-1 and TRBJ2-1; D perhaps matches TRBD1 (5 bases). This CDR3 has 13 amino acids. Germline V lookup: CDR1 SGHRS, CDR2 YFSETQ. The ends were cut back, 3 bases at V and 3 bases at J, with 7 bases in the middle.

The chain has TRBV30 and TRBJ1-1, with 7 positions matching TRBD1. The CDR3 totals 14 residues. CDR1 and CDR2 from the germline V gene are GTSNPN and SVGIG (reference sequence). V was pared by 5 bases and J by 0 bases, with 6 bases of the junction left unmatched. CDR3 sequence: CAWDLQGMNTEAFF. For the CDR3, the DNA is TGTGCCTGGGACCTACAGGGGATGAACACTGAAGCTTTCTTT. Variable domain in full (rest from reference TRBV30 and TRBJ1-1): SQTIHQWPATLVQPVGSPLSLECTVEGTSNPNLYWYRQAAGRGLQLLFYSVGIGQISSEVPQNLSASRPQDRQFILSSKKLLLSDSGFYLCAWDLQGMNTEAFFGQGTRLTVV.

Written as DNA, the CDR3 is TGCGCCAGCAGCTTGGACAGGGGGCTCGAGCAGTACTTC. It is translated as CASSLDRGLEQYF. The chain links TRBV5-1 to TRBJ2-7; TRBD1 matches 9 bases. The V segment lost 0 bases and the J segment 6 bases; nucleotides outside the gene matches: 1. From germline, CDR1 is SGHRS and CDR2 YFSETQ. This CDR3 has 13 residues.

This clone was counted a few times. J is TRBJ1-5 and V is TRBV3-1 (or the pseudogene TRBV3-2), with 8 bases aligning to TRBD1. V was pared by 10 bases and J by 3 bases, with 5 bases of the junction left unmatched. Germline loops: CDR1 LGHDT, CDR2 YNNKEL (reference sequence). This CDR3 spans 13 amino acids. The CDR3 DNA is TGTGCCATCGGGGACAGGAACAATCAGCCCCAGCATTTT. It yields the protein CAIGDRNNQPQHF.

The chain employs TRBV19 and TRBJ2-7, with 10 nucleotides matching TRBD2. Per germline, CDR1 LNHDA and CDR2 SQIVND (reference sequence). With V trimmed by 3 bases and J by 5 bases, 7 bases remained unmatched. The CDR3 sequence is 15 residues long. This CDR3 reads CASSIKRGGRNEQYF. The CDR3, as DNA: TGTGCCAGTAGTATTAAGCGGGGGGGCCGGAACGAGCAGTACTTC.

A word on this clone: The junction shows a germline mismatch at one end, possibly a read error. The chain carries TRBV12-3 or TRBV12-4 and TRBJ2-3; D perhaps matches TRBD2 (6 bases). CDR3 size: 12 residues. CDR3 nucleotides: TGTGCCAGCAGCAGCCAGCCGGGGGTCCCTCATTTT. As protein: CASSSQPGVPHF.

There are a few counts of this clone. The chain combines TRBV29-1 with TRBJ1-1; D not resolved. The CDR3 runs 13 residues. The germline V gene encodes CDR1 SQVTM and CDR2 ANQGSEA. Trimming took off 4 bases at V and 4 bases at J, with 13 bases between the two ends. CDR3 in amino acids: CSVGDSKSTEAFF. The CDR3 DNA sequence: TGCAGCGTTGGTGATTCTAAGAGCACTGAAGCTTTCTTT. The variable domain in full, with the rest retrieved from reference TRBV29-1 and TRBJ1-1, is SAVISQKPSRDICQRGTSLTIQCQVDSQVTMMFWYRQQPGQSLTLIATANQGSEATYESGFVIDKFPISRPNLTFSTLTVSNMSPEDSSIYLCSVGDSKSTEAFFGQGTRLTVV.

The CDR3 reads CASGRQGGSPLHF. CDR3 nucleotide sequence: TGTGCCAGCGGGAGGCAGGGTGGTTCACCCCTCCACTTT. The chain combines TRBV6-5 with TRBJ1-6, with D possibly matching TRBD1 (5 bases). Deletions cut 8 bases from V and 9 bases from J, with 14 bases between. There are 13 residues in the CDR3. The V gene's germline CDR1 is MNHEY and CDR2 SVGAGI.

The chain uses TRBV29-1 and TRBJ1-1, with D perhaps TRBD1 (5 bases). V was clipped by 4 bases and J by 0 bases, with 12 bases between them. CDR3 length: 14 residues. From germline, CDR1 is SQVTM and CDR2 ANQGSEA. CDR3 coding DNA: TGCAGCGTTGTCGGGGGACCTTTGAACACTGAAGCTTTCTTT. Encoded protein: CSVVGGPLNTEAFF.

This chain uses TRBV9 with TRBJ2-5; 7 nucleotides line up with TRBD2. The germline CDR1 and CDR2 sequences are SGDLS and YYNGEE. The length of the CDR3 is 17 residues. J lost 2 bases, V lost 0 bases, and 10 bases had no gene match. In DNA, the CDR3 is TGTGCCAGCAGCGTAGCCGGGGCTAGCGGAGTACAAGAGACCCAGTACTTC. It encodes CASSVAGASGVQETQYF.

The chain couples TRBV2 to TRBJ2-2, with TRBD2 as a possible D gene (6 bases). This CDR3 has 14 residues. The germline V gene has CDR1 SNHLY and CDR2 FYNNEI. Trimming removed 6 bases from V and 6 bases from J, with 14 bases in between. The CDR3 region has the DNA TGTGCCAGCAGGGGAGGAGGCGGTCCCGGGGAGCTGTTTTTT. Protein product: CASRGGGGPGELFF.

This chain joins TRBV19 and TRBJ1-5, with D perhaps TRBD1 (5 bases). The CDR3 is 15 amino acids. Germline V gene sequence: CDR1 LNHDA, CDR2 SQIVND (reference sequence). The V end was cut by 2 bases, the J end by 3 bases, with 11 bases between. CDR3 bases: TGTGCCAGTAGTATATCTAGGGGCCCCAATCAGCCCCAGCATTTT. Its translation is CASSISRGPNQPQHF.

This clone has a handful of counts. CDR3 sequence (DNA): TGTGCTAGTGAACGAGCCGGGGAGCTGTTTTTT. Residues: CASERAGELFF. V usage is TRBV12-5 and J usage is TRBJ2-2; D unresolved. Trimming removed 7 bases from V and 6 bases from J, with 6 bases in between. The CDR3 contains 11 residues. The germline CDR1 and CDR2 sequences are LGHNT and FRNRAP. The full variable domain, with the rest looked up from reference TRBV12-5 and TRBJ2-2, is DARVTQTPRHKVTEMGQEVTMRCQPILGHNTVFWYRQTMMQGLELLAYFRNRAPLDDSGMPKDRFSAEMPDATLATLKIQPSEPRDSAVYFCASERAGELFFGEGSRLTVL.

V gene TRBV9 combines with J gene TRBJ1-3; D unclear. Deletions cut 0 bases from V and 0 bases from J, with 4 bases between. The CDR3 loop spans 14 amino acids. The germline CDR1 and CDR2 sequences are SGDLS and YYNGEE. The CDR3 DNA follows: TGTGCCAGCAGCGTAGAATACTCTGGAAACACCATATATTTT. Protein: CASSVEYSGNTIYF.

This sequence joins TRBV24-1 and TRBJ1-5; a possible D gene is TRBD1 (5 bases). The CDR3 sequence is 18 residues long. Germline V CDR1 and CDR2: KGHDR, SFDVKD. Trimming took off 3 bases at V and 9 bases at J, with 26 bases between the two ends. The CDR3 sequence is CATSDDGRGGTISGPQHF. CDR3 bases: TGTGCCACCAGTGATGACGGGAGGGGAGGTACAATCAGCGGGCCCCAGCATTTT.

A single count supports this clone. The rearrangement joins TRBV23-1 to TRBJ2-7, with 7 bases identical to TRBD1. TRBV23-1 is placed among ORFs of uncertain function. J was trimmed by 4 bases and V by 4 bases; bases with no gene match: 7. The CDR3 has 14 amino acids. The DNA for the CDR3 is TGCGCCAGCAGTCCAAACAGGGGTGGTTACGAGCAGTACTTC. Translation gives CASSPNRGGYEQYF.